These 8 T cell receptor beta chains share one sample of origin, sequenced in a study of T cells after yellow fever vaccination. TCRdb itself ran the 5' RACE reads through MiXCR, one entry per CDR3 protein. This table holds 300,000 to 400,000 distinct CDR3 sequences, 12% found once. The sequencing here drew on CD4+ T cells sorted from PBMCs, taken 15 days after the yellow fever booster vaccination. These receptor sequences come from a man aged 18 to 30 who received the YFV17D yellow fever vaccine.

This clonotype was observed a handful of times. The chain carries TRBV4-1 and TRBJ2-1; perhaps TRBD2 as D (7 bases). This CDR3 comprises 17 residues. Germline V gives CDR1 MGHRA, CDR2 YSYEKL. Trimming took 0 bases from V and 0 from J, leaving 12 bases between them. The CDR3 loop is CASSQEGGVSSYNEQFF. The DNA of the CDR3 is TGCGCCAGCAGCCAAGAAGGGGGGGTAAGCTCCTACAATGAGCAGTTCTTC.

The genes are TRBV5-1 and TRBJ2-5, with D perhaps matching TRBD1 (5 bases). Trimming shortened V by 5 bases and J by 13 bases, and 15 bases separated the two germline ends. Germline V gene sequence: CDR1 SGHRS, CDR2 YFSETQ. The CDR3 has 11 amino acids. The CDR3 here is CASRSEGARYF. CDR3 sequence (DNA): TGCGCCAGCAGATCAGAAGGGGCTCGGTACTTC.

This clonotype has a count of ten or more. V and J are TRBV4-1 and TRBJ2-7, with D unresolved. Germline values: CDR1 MGHRA, CDR2 YSYEKL. The germline V and J ends were trimmed by 1 base and 0 bases, with 13 bases remaining between them. This CDR3 comprises 16 residues. CDR3 DNA: TGCGCCAGCAGCCAAGGTTTTCGAACCCGCTCCTACGAGCAGTACTTC. Its translation: CASSQGFRTRSYEQYF.

The chain couples TRBV19 to TRBJ1-4; D gene ambiguous. Germline CDR1 LNHDA, CDR2 SQIVND (reference sequence). This CDR3 contains 14 residues. Between the trimmed V and J ends, which lost 3 bases and 0 bases, there was a span of 5 bases. CDR3 protein: CASSMVATNEKLFF. CDR3 coding DNA: TGTGCCAGTAGTATGGTAGCAACTAATGAAAAACTGTTTTTT.

The sample holds a few counts of this clonotype. The V call is TRBV4-3, the J call TRBJ2-2, with D possibly matching TRBD2 (5 bases). The CDR3 has 18 residues. Germline-derived CDR1 and CDR2 are LGHNA and YSLEER. Trimming removed 0 bases at V and 4 bases at J, with 18 bases between. The CDR3 DNA sequence: TGCGCCAGCAGCCAAGAAATTTTGGGAGCCTCCTTCACCGGGGAGCTGTTTTTT. It specifies CASSQEILGASFTGELFF.

This clonotype was recorded a few times. J is TRBJ1-1 and V is TRBV4-3; tentative D call: TRBD1 (5 bases). The V gene lost 1 base and the J gene lost 9 bases, with 12 bases spanning the gap. The CDR3 spans 13 residues. CDR1 is LGHNA and CDR2 is YSLEER in the germline V gene. The CDR3 reads CASSQAQKGQAFF. The CDR3 DNA reads TGCGCCAGCAGCCAAGCTCAGAAGGGGCAAGCTTTCTTT.

This clonotype appeared a few times. The CDR3 DNA sequence: TGTGCCAGCAAGGGGAACAATCAGCCCCAGCATTTT. Its translation is CASKGNNQPQHF. The chain joins TRBV27 to TRBJ1-5; maybe TRBD1 (5 bases). The CDR3 totals 12 residues. Germline V gene sequence: CDR1 MNHEY, CDR2 SMNVEV (reference sequence). Trimming shortened V by 7 bases and J by 3 bases, and 7 bases separated the two germline ends.

This chain links TRBV4-3 with TRBJ2-5, with TRBD2 matching 9 bases. The CDR3 runs to 17 residues. Germline V lookup: CDR1 LGHNA, CDR2 YSLEER. The V gene end was trimmed by 0 bases and the J gene end by 5 bases; junction bases not matched to a gene: 10. In DNA form, the CDR3 reads TGCGCCAGCAGCCAAGATTCGCCGGCGGGGGGGCTGGAGACCCAGTACTTC. Amino acid sequence: CASSQDSPAGGLETQYF.